These 27 T cell receptor beta chains originate from one sample sequenced in a study of identical twins. MiXCR, run by TCRdb on the 5' RACE reads, gives a single entry per CDR3 protein. The repertoire holds approximately 500,000 distinct CDR3 sequences, 20% to 25% seen once, with about 2.7% in the top ten. The same sample was also used in a study of T cells expressing NK-cell markers.

The sequenced material came from CD4+ T cells sorted from blood. Receptor source: a woman between 18 and 29 years old in good health.

This clonotype came up a few times. The chain is built from TRBV30 and TRBJ1-5; D not certain. Trimming stripped 5 bases from V and 1 base from J, with 15 bases between. The CDR3 is 15 residues long. Germline V lookup: CDR1 GTSNPN, CDR2 SVGIG (reference sequence). CDR3 loop: CAWSLMGQSNQPQHF. For the CDR3, the DNA is TGTGCCTGGTCCCTAATGGGCCAGAGCAATCAGCCCCAGCATTTT.

The rearrangement links TRBV20-1 to TRBJ2-3; the D gene could be TRBD1 or TRBD2 (6 bases each). The germline gives CDR1 DFQATT, CDR2 SNEGSKA (reference sequence). CDR3 length: 15 amino acids. Trimming pared 0 bases from V and 2 bases from J, leaving 12 bases between. The CDR3 reads CSARDLRGPTDTQYF. The CDR3 coding sequence is TGCAGTGCTAGAGATCTCCGGGGGCCCACAGATACGCAGTATTTT.

V gene TRBV5-1 combines with J gene TRBJ2-1; the match to TRBD2 covers 8 bases. CDR1 SGHRS and CDR2 YFSETQ come from the germline V gene. Trimming took 2 bases from V and 5 from J; bases not matched to a gene: 6. The length of the CDR3 is 15 residues. In DNA, the CDR3 is TGCGCCAGCAGCTTTATAGCGGGACCCAACAATGAGCAGTTCTTC. Its translation: CASSFIAGPNNEQFF.

This clonotype has more than one count but fewer than ten. The V gene is TRBV10-3, the J gene TRBJ2-7; D is unclear. CDR1 ENHRY and CDR2 SYGVKD come from the germline V gene. V shed 6 bases and J shed 4 bases, with 10 bases lying between them. The CDR3 runs 12 residues. The CDR3 region is CAISKDGYEQYF. DNA of the CDR3: TGTGCCATCAGCAAGGACGGATACGAGCAGTACTTC.

This clonotype was picked up one time. This rearrangement joins TRBV2 to TRBJ2-1; 12 nucleotides match TRBD2. CDR1 and CDR2 from the germline V gene are SNHLY and FYNNEI. J was trimmed by 4 bases and V by 6 bases; bases with no gene match: 7. The CDR3 totals 16 residues. The CDR3 DNA reads TGTGCCAGCAGACCAAAGACTAGCGGGGGATACAATGAGCAGTTCTTC. This codes for CASRPKTSGGYNEQFF.

There are a few counts of this clonotype. The chain uses TRBV29-1 and TRBJ2-5; possibly TRBD1 or TRBD2 for D (5 bases each). This CDR3 comprises 13 residues. V lost 4 bases and J lost 3, with 12 bases in between. Germline V CDR1 and CDR2: SQVTM, ANQGSEA. CDR3 DNA: TGCAGCGTTGTACCCGGGACCAAAGAGACCCAGTACTTC. Translating it yields CSVVPGTKETQYF.

The chain couples TRBV5-4 to TRBJ2-4, with TRBD1 as a possible D gene (6 bases). Germline CDR1 and CDR2: SGHNT and YYREEE (reference sequence). This CDR3 has 15 residues. V lost 1 base, J lost 5 bases, and 13 bases lay in between. CDR3 in DNA: TGTGCCAGCAGCTTGACAGGGAGCCCCGAAAACATTCAGTACTTC. Amino acids: CASSLTGSPENIQYF. Looking up the rest from reference TRBV5-4 and TRBJ2-4 gives the full variable domain: ETGVTQSPTHLIKTRGQQVTLRCSSQSGHNTVSWYQQALGQGPQFIFQYYREEENGRGNFPPRFSGLQFPNYSSELNVNALELDDSALYLCASSLTGSPENIQYFGAGTRLSVL.

V usage is TRBV3-1 and J usage is TRBJ2-3; 8 nucleotides agree with TRBD2. Trimming cost V 11 bases and J 2 bases; bases outside gene matches: 21. This CDR3 region has 18 residues. Germline-derived CDR1 and CDR2 are LGHDT and YNNKEL (reference sequence). The CDR3 reads CACSLRNLGTSLTDTQYF. The CDR3 DNA follows: TGTGCCTGCTCCCTCAGAAACCTGGGGACTAGTCTCACAGATACGCAGTATTTT.

The chain uses TRBV2 and TRBJ1-1, with D perhaps matching TRBD1 (6 bases). CDR3 length: 14 amino acids. V gave up 3 bases and J gave up 3 bases, with 11 bases separating them. CDR1 is SNHLY, CDR2 FYNNEI, per germline. CDR3 loop: CASSEGTGYTEAFF. CDR3 nucleotides: TGTGCCAGCAGTGAGGGAACAGGGTACACTGAAGCTTTCTTT.

This clonotype was counted a single time. The genes are TRBV11-2 and TRBJ2-7, with D possibly matching TRBD2 (6 bases). Trimming removed 5 bases at V and 5 bases at J, with 13 bases between. Per germline, CDR1 SGHAT and CDR2 FQNNGV. This CDR3 region has 13 residues. The CDR3 region has the DNA TGTGCCAGCAGCCCGGGGGTGAGCCACGAGCAGTACTTC. This codes for CASSPGVSHEQYF.

In DNA form, the CDR3 reads TGTGCCAGCAGTTCCCAGACGACCAACACCGGGGAGCTGTTTTTT. This sequence encodes CASSSQTTNTGELFF. The rearrangement uses TRBV6-5 and TRBJ2-2; no reliable D call. Germline V gene sequence: CDR1 MNHEY, CDR2 SVGAGI. This CDR3 spans 15 amino acids. Trimming stripped 4 bases from V and 2 bases from J, with 11 bases between.

The chain has TRBV12-3 or TRBV12-4 and TRBJ2-5; possible D gene TRBD1, 6 bases. V shed 4 bases and J shed 2 bases, with 11 bases lying between them. The CDR3 is 14 residues long. In nucleotides, the CDR3 is TGTGCCAGCAGTTCCTGGACAGTACAAGAGACCCAGTACTTC. Translated, it gives CASSSWTVQETQYF.

DNA of the CDR3: TGTGCCAGCAGCCCTGACCCAGGGACAGGGAAAGCCTACGAGCAGTACTTC. Protein: CASSPDPGTGKAYEQYF. J is TRBJ2-7 and V is TRBV5-5; 9 bases align to TRBD1. This CDR3 is built from 17 residues. V gave up 4 bases and J gave up 2 bases; unmatched junction bases: 13. The germline gives CDR1 SGHKS, CDR2 YYEKEE (reference sequence).

The chain combines TRBV2 with TRBJ2-7; D may be TRBD1 or TRBD2 (5 bases each). The germline V gene has CDR1 SNHLY and CDR2 FYNNEI. The CDR3 is 10 amino acids. Trimming left V 8 bases short and J 5 bases short, with 7 bases between. In DNA, the CDR3 is TGTGCCAGCGGGGACCACGAGCAGTACTTC. Translation gives CASGDHEQYF. The full variable domain, with the rest looked up from reference TRBV2 and TRBJ2-7, is EPEVTQTPSHQVTQMGQEVILRCVPISNHLYFYWYRQILGQKVEFLVSFYNNEISEKSEIFDDQFSVERPDGSNFTLKIRSTKLEDSAMYFCASGDHEQYFGPGTRLTVT.

V is TRBV5-1 and J is TRBJ2-6; 10 positions agree with TRBD1. The V gene end was trimmed by 7 bases and the J gene end by 0 bases; junction bases not matched to a gene: 4. CDR3 size: 16 residues. Germline V lookup: CDR1 SGHRS, CDR2 YFSETQ. CDR3 bases: TGCGCCAGCGCGACAGGGGGCAGCTCTGGGGCCAACGTCCTGACTTTC. Residues: CASATGGSSGANVLTF.

The chain couples TRBV20-1 to TRBJ2-3, with unresolved D. The V end lost 2 bases, the J end lost 2 bases, and 5 bases lay between the germline ends. Germline V gives CDR1 DFQATT, CDR2 SNEGSKA (reference sequence). The CDR3 loop spans 12 amino acids. In nucleotides, the CDR3 is TGCAGTGCTAGAAATCCCACAGATACGCAGTATTTT. Translation gives CSARNPTDTQYF.

This chain connects TRBV12-3 or TRBV12-4 to TRBJ2-3; D may be TRBD1 (6 bases). Trimming took off 6 bases at V and 7 bases at J, with 14 bases between the two ends. The CDR3 is made up of 13 amino acids. This chain's CDR3 is CASSTGQGNTQYF. The CDR3 DNA reads as TGTGCCAGCAGCACCGGCCAGGGGAATACGCAGTATTTT.

This clonotype has more than one count but fewer than ten. The chain combines TRBV21-1 with TRBJ1-5; TRBD1, the D gene given by the table, was not confirmed from the DNA. TRBV21-1 is noted as a pseudogene. CDR3 length: 13 amino acids. The CDR3 nucleotides are TGTGCCAGCGAGACAGGGTACAATCAGCCCCAGCATTTT. It translates to CASETGYNQPQHF.

The chain combines TRBV5-4 with TRBJ2-3; 12 positions agree with TRBD2. The CDR3 contains 17 residues. The germline gives CDR1 SGHNT, CDR2 YYREEE (reference sequence). V shed 4 bases, J shed 8 bases, and the junction held 14 bases outside the gene matches. Written as DNA, the CDR3 is TGTGCCAGCAGCCTCACTAGCGGGGGGCTCCAAAGGGGTACGCAGTATTTT. Translated, it gives CASSLTSGGLQRGTQYF.

This clonotype turned up a few times. This rearrangement joins TRBV20-1 to TRBJ2-5, with unresolved D. Trimming shortened V by 2 bases and J by 5 bases, and 6 bases separated the two germline ends. CDR1 is DFQATT, CDR2 SNEGSKA, per germline (reference sequence). The CDR3 sequence is 11 residues long. Here the CDR3 reads CSARPPETQYF. The CDR3 nucleotides read TGCAGTGCTAGACCCCCGGAGACCCAGTACTTC.

The rearrangement uses TRBV10-3 and TRBJ2-7; 8 positions agree with TRBD1. Unmatched junction bases numbered 6, after V lost 4 bases and J lost 1 base. CDR1 is ENHRY and CDR2 is SYGVKD in the germline V gene. The CDR3 extends over 15 amino acids. The CDR3 region has the DNA TGTGCCATCAGTGGGAGCCAGGGGGCATCCTACGAGCAGTACTTC. It is translated as CAISGSQGASYEQYF.

This chain connects TRBV18 to TRBJ1-2; D might be TRBD1 (6 bases). The CDR3 sequence is 13 residues long. Germline CDR1 reads KGHSH; CDR2 reads LQKENI. V lost 4 bases to trimming and J lost 5 bases, with 11 bases between them. For the CDR3, the DNA is TGTGCCAGCTCACGGACAGTGGAATATGGCTACACCTTC. Translating it yields CASSRTVEYGYTF.

There are a few counts of this clonotype. The genes are TRBV10-3 and TRBJ2-5; no definite D call. The V and J ends lost 2 bases and 4 bases respectively, with 5 bases between them. CDR3 length equals 12 residues. Germline V lookup: CDR1 ENHRY, CDR2 SYGVKD. CDR3 region: CAISEARETQYF. CDR3 nucleotide sequence: TGTGCCATCAGTGAGGCACGAGAGACCCAGTACTTC.

J is TRBJ2-5 and V is TRBV10-3; TRBD2 matches 10 bases. Trimming cost V 3 bases and J 5 bases; bases outside gene matches: 9. The CDR3 length is 16 residues. Looked up from germline, CDR1 is ENHRY and CDR2 is SYGVKD. The CDR3 nucleotides read TGTGCCATCAGTGAAACTGCTAGCGGGAGTTTGGAGACCCAGTACTTC. Residues: CAISETASGSLETQYF.

This chain joins TRBV9 and TRBJ2-7; 9 nucleotides line up with TRBD2. This CDR3 has 15 residues. Germline lookup yields CDR1 SGDLS and CDR2 YYNGEE. V lost 0 bases, J lost 1 base, and 2 bases stayed unmatched. CDR3 region: CASSVELAGSYEQYF. The CDR3 nucleotides are TGTGCCAGCAGCGTAGAGCTAGCGGGGTCCTACGAGCAGTACTTC. The variable domain in full, completed from reference TRBV9 and TRBJ2-7, reads DSGVTQTPKHLITATGQRVTLRCSPRSGDLSVYWYQQSLDQGLQFLIQYYNGEERAKGNILERFSAQQFPDLHSELNLSSLELGDSALYFCASSVELAGSYEQYFGPGTRLTVT.

V usage is TRBV6-1 and J usage is TRBJ2-1; D is unclear. Trimming removed 7 bases at V and 2 bases at J, with 9 bases between. The V gene's germline CDR1 is MNHNS and CDR2 SASEGT. The CDR3 runs 13 residues. This CDR3 reads CASIGSPYNEQFF. DNA for the CDR3: TGTGCCAGCATAGGCAGTCCCTACAATGAGCAGTTCTTC.

This clonotype was detected only a few times. Germline and junction disagree at one end, which may indicate a read error. V is TRBV6-1 and J is TRBJ2-3, with TRBD2 matching 10 bases. Germline V gene lookup returns CDR1 MNHNS and CDR2 SASEGT. The CDR3 has 15 residues. The CDR3 reads CASSQTSGHTDTQDF. CDR3 bases: TGTGCCAGCAGTCAGACTAGCGGGCACACAGATACGCAGGATTTT.